At least ten counts were recorded for the clone carrying this T cell receptor beta chain. The data originate from a study of T cells in Graves' hyperthyroidism and ophthalmopathy. Losses at the gene ends were 7 bases for V and 2 bases for J; bases not matched to a gene: 10. The CDR3 has 16 amino acids. Germline CDR1 and CDR2: SNHLY and FYNNEI. Thyroid ultrasound and orbital computed tomography, with clinical symptoms and serum thyroxine and TRAb, informed diagnoses. RNA transcripts served as the template for amplifying TCR beta CDR3 regions. The HTBI primer set served for first-round RT-PCR of the TCR CDR3. Each CDR3 protein gets one entry after TCRdb re-called the multiplex PCR reads with MiXCR. The table lists 390,000 or so distinct CDR3 sequences, roughly 15% of them singletons.

The specimen sequenced was blood. This receptor was taken from a man between 18 and 29 years old with Graves' ophthalmopathy. This chain uses TRBV2 with TRBJ2-3; 9 nucleotides match TRBD1. The CDR3 DNA reads TGTGCCAGCAACAATCTGGACAGGGGCCCCACAGATACGCAGTATTTT. It encodes CASNNLDRGPTDTQYF.